Listed below are T cell receptor beta chains from one sample, sequenced in a study of T cells in Graves' hyperthyroidism and ophthalmopathy. From the multiplex PCR reads, TCRdb called clonotypes with MiXCR, one entry per CDR3 protein. The sample comprises about 180,000 distinct CDR3 sequences, approximately 15% of which are singletons, and roughly 30% rests with the top ten. The sequenced material came from blood. These receptors came from a woman in her 50s with Graves' hyperthyroidism. CDR3s include the opening cysteine and the closing phenylalanine or tryptophan. The order of the fields is clone size, J gene, D gene, V gene, CDR3 DNA, CDR3 protein. The D gene is left open where the match is weak. Some rows have no size entry. The others give once, few or many, or a class for an expanded clone.

many	TRBJ2-7	NA	TRBV20-1	TGCAGTGCTAGGGCCTCCATTACACGGACCTACGAGCAGTACTTC	CSARASITRTYEQYF
NA	TRBJ2-1	TRBD2	TRBV6-2/TRBV6-3	TGTGCCAGCAGCACTACTAGCGAACTCACCTACAATGAGCAGTTCTTC	CASSTTSELTYNEQFF
many	TRBJ2-7	TRBD1	TRBV5-8	TGTGCCAGCAGCCTGACCGGGACAGGGGTCTACGAGCAGTACTTC	CASSLTGTGVYEQYF
many	TRBJ2-3	NA	TRBV19	TGTGCCAGTAGCATCGACACCATTAGCACAGATACGCAGTATTTT	CASSIDTISTDTQYF
NA	TRBJ1-5	NA	TRBV28	TGTGCCAGCAGTTTATTCGGGGACCAGCCCCAGCATTTT	CASSLFGDQPQHF
many	TRBJ1-6	TRBD1	TRBV2	TGTGCCAGCAGTGAGCACGGGACAGGAAATTCACCCCTCCACTTT	CASSEHGTGNSPLHF
many	TRBJ2-1	NA	TRBV3-1	TGTGCCAGCAGCCAAGGTTCGGGATCTTTGCTTCACAATGAGCAGTTCTTC	CASSQGSGSLLHNEQFF
few	TRBJ2-6	NA	TRBV18	TGTGCCAGCTCCCTCACCGTAGGCGGGGTTCTCAACGTCCTGACTTTC	CASSLTVGGVLNVLTF
many	TRBJ2-7	NA	TRBV11-3	TGTGCCAGCAGCTTAGGGGGCCACGAGCAGTACTTC	CASSLGGHEQYF
many	TRBJ2-7	NA	TRBV3-1	TGTGCCAGCAGCCAAGATGGGGGAAGCGAGCAGTACTTC	CASSQDGGSEQYF
NA	TRBJ1-2	NA	TRBV6-1	TGTGCCAGCAGCGCCCGGACAGCGAATGGCTACACCTTC	CASSARTANGYTF
many	TRBJ2-7	TRBD2	TRBV7-2	TGTGCCAGCAGCTTTAGCGGGGCGGGGTACGAGCAGTACTTC	CASSFSGAGYEQYF
many	TRBJ1-1	NA	TRBV5-6	TGTGCCAGCAGCTTAAGACCCGGCACTGAAGCTTTCTTT	CASSLRPGTEAFF
few	TRBJ1-4	TRBD1	TRBV15	TGTGCCACCGCCGGGACAGCAACTAATGAAAAACTGTTTTTT	CATAGTATNEKLFF
NA	TRBJ1-6	NA	TRBV5-1	TGCGCCAGCAACGTCCGACAGGATTCACCCCTCCACTTT	CASNVRQDSPLHF
many	TRBJ2-7	NA	TRBV2	TGTGCCAGCAGTGTTCGCCGAGGGCCCTACGAGCAGTACTTC	CASSVRRGPYEQYF
few	TRBJ1-2	NA	TRBV20-1	TGCAGTGCCAAAAGGGGCGGGGGGCTTAGGGGCTACACCTTC	CSAKRGGGLRGYTF
NA	TRBJ2-7	NA	TRBV6-1	TGTGCCAGCAGCCTCTTTGAGCAGTACTTC	CASSLFEQYF
many	TRBJ2-3	NA	TRBV7-6	TGTGCCAGCAGCTTCCGGGCTGCAGATACGCAGTATTTT	CASSFRAADTQYF
NA	TRBJ1-1	NA	TRBV7-9	TGTGCCAGCAGCCTGCCAACCTCTGGTCCCCTCGTCAACACTGAAGCTTTCTTT	CASSLPTSGPLVNTEAFF
many	TRBJ2-1	TRBD1	TRBV5-1	TGCGCCAGCAGCTCGACCCCCCTTGGGACAGGGCCGAATGAGCAGTTCTTC	CASSSTPLGTGPNEQFF
many	TRBJ1-2	TRBD1	TRBV11-2	TGTGCCAGCAGCGTTACGACAGGGAACTATGGCTACACCTTC	CASSVTTGNYGYTF
many	TRBJ2-7	NA	TRBV19	TGTGCCAGTAGCCTGTCGGCAGGCAGGATCCACGAGCAGTACTTC	CASSLSAGRIHEQYF
NA	TRBJ1-6	NA	TRBV2	TGTGCCAGCATGGGACTCCCGGGTTCACCCCTCCACTTT	CASMGLPGSPLHF
NA	TRBJ1-1	NA	TRBV10-3	TGTGCCATCAGGATGACAGCCTACACTGAAGCTTTCTTT	CAIRMTAYTEAFF
many	TRBJ1-1	NA	TRBV25-1	TGTGCCAGCAGTGAAACGGGGGGAGGAAGCACTGAAGCTTTCTTT	CASSETGGGSTEAFF